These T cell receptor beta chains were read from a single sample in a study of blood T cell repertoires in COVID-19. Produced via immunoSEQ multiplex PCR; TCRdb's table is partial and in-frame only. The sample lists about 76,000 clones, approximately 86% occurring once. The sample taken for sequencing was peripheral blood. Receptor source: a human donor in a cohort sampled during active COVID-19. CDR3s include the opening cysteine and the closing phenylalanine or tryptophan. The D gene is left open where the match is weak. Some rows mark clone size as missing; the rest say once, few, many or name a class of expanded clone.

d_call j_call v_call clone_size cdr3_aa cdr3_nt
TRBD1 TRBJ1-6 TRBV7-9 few CASSTQGQGKPLHF TGTGCCAGCAGCACCCAGGGACAGGGTAAACCCCTCCACTTT
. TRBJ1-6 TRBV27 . CASSLNPPLWSYNSPLHF TGTGCCAGCAGTTTAAATCCTCCTCTCTGGAGCTATAATTCACCCCTCCACTTT
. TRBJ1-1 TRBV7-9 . CASSLDGRANTEAFF TGTGCCAGCAGCTTAGATGGCAGGGCGAACACTGAAGCTTTCTTT
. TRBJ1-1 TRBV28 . CASSFSVRVGNTEAFF TGTGCCAGCAGTTTTTCCGTCAGGGTCGGAAACACTGAAGCTTTCTTT
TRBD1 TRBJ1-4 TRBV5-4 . CASSSTGGADVANEKLFF TGTGCCAGCAGCTCGACAGGGGGCGCTGATGTGGCTAATGAAAAACTGTTTTTT
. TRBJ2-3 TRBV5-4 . CASSFGLAEDTQYF TGTGCCAGCAGCTTCGGGCTAGCTGAGGATACGCAGTATTTT
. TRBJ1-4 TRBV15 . CATSRDNNSREKLFF TGTGCCACCAGCAGAGATAATAACAGCCGGGAGAAACTGTTTTTT
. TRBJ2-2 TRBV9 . CASRDTLYLNSNTGELFF TGTGCCAGCAGGGACACTCTCTATCTTAACTCGAACACCGGGGAGCTGTTTTTT
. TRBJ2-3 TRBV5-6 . CASSLLVTDTQYF TGTGCCAGCAGCTTGTTAGTCACAGATACGCAGTATTTT
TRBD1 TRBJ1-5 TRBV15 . CATSGSWTGHRQPQHF TGTGCCACCAGCGGCTCCTGGACAGGGCATCGGCAGCCCCAGCATTTT
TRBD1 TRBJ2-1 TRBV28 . CASSLLPGQGHNEQFF TGTGCCAGCAGTTTGCTTCCGGGACAGGGTCACAATGAGCAGTTCTTC
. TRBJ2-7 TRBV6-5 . CASIPLGTGGYEQYF TGTGCCAGCATCCCTCTAGGGACCGGAGGGTACGAGCAGTACTTC